This record covers a single TCR beta chain. The data belong to a study of OX40 agonist ivuxolimab in advanced cancers. The overall study: Prior anti-PD-1, anti-PD-L1 or anti-CTLA-4 therapy was allowed; around 43% had some.

The assay was immunoSEQ multiplex PCR, and TCRdb's table has in-frame clones only and misses some. The table includes about 100,000 clones, approximately 90% detected once. Sequenced material: CD4+ or CD8+ T cells sorted from blood, taken in a trial of the OX40 agonist ivuxolimab. The receptor's source is an adult with an advanced solid tumor such as melanoma, head and neck, liver or kidney cancer.

For the CDR3, the DNA is TGTGCTAGTGGTTTGTACCCCATCGGCAGGTTAATAGCCAAAAACATTCAGTACTTC. Its translation is CASGLYPIGRLIAKNIQYF. This chain uses TRBV12-5 with TRBJ2-4, with D unclear. The CDR3 runs to 19 residues. Germline assignment: CDR1 LGHNT and CDR2 FRNRAP. Trimming shortened V by 2 bases and J by 0 bases, and 20 bases separated the two germline ends.